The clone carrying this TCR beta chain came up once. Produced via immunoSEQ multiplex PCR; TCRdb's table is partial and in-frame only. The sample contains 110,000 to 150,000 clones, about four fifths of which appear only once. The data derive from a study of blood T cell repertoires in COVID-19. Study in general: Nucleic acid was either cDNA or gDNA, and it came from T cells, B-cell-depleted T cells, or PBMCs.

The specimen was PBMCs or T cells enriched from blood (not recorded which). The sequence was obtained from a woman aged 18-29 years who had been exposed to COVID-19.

The CDR3 DNA reads as TGTGCCAGCAGCCAAGTGGCAGGCTTCACCGGGGAGCTGTTTTTT. It specifies CASSQVAGFTGELFF. The chain has TRBV3-1 (or the pseudogene TRBV3-2) and TRBJ2-2; D not certain. Germline V CDR1 and CDR2: LGHDT, YNNKEL (reference sequence). Trimming shortened V by 1 base and J by 4 bases, and 10 bases separated the two germline ends. This CDR3 spans 15 amino acids.